This T cell receptor (beta chain) was sequenced during a study of T cells after yellow fever vaccination. Turning to the study itself: In the case of low-cell-number fractions, SMART-Seq v4 Ultra Low Input was used for preparation. Overall study results and limits: In FACS-sorted repertoires, abundant clonotypes from the bulk population could appear as contaminants.

This clonotype has only a few counts. Its target is unknown. TCRdb re-called the 5' RACE reads with MiXCR, one entry per CDR3 protein. The sample has 250,000 or so distinct CDR3 sequences, less than 8.5% seen once. Trimming took off 0 bases at V and 2 bases at J, with 11 bases between the two ends. The CDR3 is 15 residues long. Per the germline V gene, CDR1 is MGHDK and CDR2 is SYGVNS. The rearrangement uses TRBV25-1 and TRBJ2-7; perhaps TRBD2 as D (6 bases). The sequence was obtained from a man aged 30 to 45 who received the YFV17D yellow fever vaccine. The starting material was CD4+ T cells sorted from PBMCs, obtained 15 days after the yellow fever booster vaccination. CDR3 nucleotides: TGTGCCAGCAGTGAATATAGGGCGGGGACCTACGAGCAGTACTTC. Translation gives CASSEYRAGTYEQYF.